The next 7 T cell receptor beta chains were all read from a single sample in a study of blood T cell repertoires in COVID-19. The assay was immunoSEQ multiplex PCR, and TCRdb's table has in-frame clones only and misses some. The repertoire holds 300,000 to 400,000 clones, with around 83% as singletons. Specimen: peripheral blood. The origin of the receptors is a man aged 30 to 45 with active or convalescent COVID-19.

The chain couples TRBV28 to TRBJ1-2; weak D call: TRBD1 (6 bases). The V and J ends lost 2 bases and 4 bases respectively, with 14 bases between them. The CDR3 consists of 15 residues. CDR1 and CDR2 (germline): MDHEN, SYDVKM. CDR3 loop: CASSLANAGAYGYTF. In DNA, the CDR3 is TGTGCCAGCAGTTTAGCTAATGCGGGGGCCTATGGCTACACCTTC.

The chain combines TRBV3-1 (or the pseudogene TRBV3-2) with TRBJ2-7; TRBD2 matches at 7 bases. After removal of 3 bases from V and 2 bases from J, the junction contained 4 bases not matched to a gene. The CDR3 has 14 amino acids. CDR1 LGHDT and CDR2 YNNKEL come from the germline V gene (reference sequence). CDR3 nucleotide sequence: TGTGCCAGCAGCCATAGCGGGCCGACCTACGAGCAGTACTTC. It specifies CASSHSGPTYEQYF.

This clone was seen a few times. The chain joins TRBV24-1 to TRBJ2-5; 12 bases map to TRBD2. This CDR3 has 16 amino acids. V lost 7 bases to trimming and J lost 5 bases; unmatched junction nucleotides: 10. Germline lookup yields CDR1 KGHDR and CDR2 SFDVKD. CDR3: CATSSTSGGEWETQYF. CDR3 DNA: TGTGCCACCAGCTCGACTAGCGGGGGCGAATGGGAGACCCAGTACTTC.

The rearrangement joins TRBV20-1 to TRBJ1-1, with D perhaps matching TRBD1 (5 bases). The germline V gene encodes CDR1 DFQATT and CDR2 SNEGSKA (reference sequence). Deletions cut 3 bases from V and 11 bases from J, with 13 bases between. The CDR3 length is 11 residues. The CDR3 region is CSARSPGGAFF. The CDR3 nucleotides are TGCAGTGCTAGGTCTCCTGGGGGGGCTTTCTTT.

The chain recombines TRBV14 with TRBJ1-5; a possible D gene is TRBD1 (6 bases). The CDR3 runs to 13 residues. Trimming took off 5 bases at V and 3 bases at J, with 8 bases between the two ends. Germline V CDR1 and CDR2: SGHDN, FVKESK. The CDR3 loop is CASSGQPNQPQHF. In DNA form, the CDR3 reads TGTGCCAGCAGCGGACAGCCCAATCAGCCCCAGCATTTT. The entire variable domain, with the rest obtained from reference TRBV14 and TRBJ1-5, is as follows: EAGVTQFPSHSVIEKGQTVTLRCDPISGHDNLYWYRRVMGKEIKFLLHFVKESKQDESGMPNNRFLAERTGGTYSTLKVQPAELEDSGVYFCASSGQPNQPQHFGDGTRLSIL.

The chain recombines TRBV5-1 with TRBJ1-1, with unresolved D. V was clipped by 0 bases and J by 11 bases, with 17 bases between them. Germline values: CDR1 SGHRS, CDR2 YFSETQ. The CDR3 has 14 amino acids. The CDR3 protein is CASSLDEGRRVAFF. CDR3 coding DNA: TGCGCCAGCAGCTTGGACGAGGGAAGGCGCGTGGCTTTCTTT.

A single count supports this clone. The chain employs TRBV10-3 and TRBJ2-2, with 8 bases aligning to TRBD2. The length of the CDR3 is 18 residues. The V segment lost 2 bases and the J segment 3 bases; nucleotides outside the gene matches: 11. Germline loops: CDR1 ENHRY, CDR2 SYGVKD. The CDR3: CAISERVGGGPDTGELFF. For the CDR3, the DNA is TGTGCCATCAGTGAGAGGGTCGGGGGGGGCCCCGACACCGGGGAGCTGTTTTTT.